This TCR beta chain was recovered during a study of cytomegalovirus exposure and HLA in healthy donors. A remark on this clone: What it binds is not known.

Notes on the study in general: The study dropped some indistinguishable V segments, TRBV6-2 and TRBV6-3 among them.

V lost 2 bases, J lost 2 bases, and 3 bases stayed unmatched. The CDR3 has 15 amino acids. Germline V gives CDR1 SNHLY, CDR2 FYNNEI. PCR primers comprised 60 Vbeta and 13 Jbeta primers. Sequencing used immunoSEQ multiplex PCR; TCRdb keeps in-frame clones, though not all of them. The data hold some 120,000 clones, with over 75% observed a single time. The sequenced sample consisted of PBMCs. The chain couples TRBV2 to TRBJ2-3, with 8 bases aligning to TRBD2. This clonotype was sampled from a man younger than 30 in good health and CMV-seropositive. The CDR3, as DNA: TGTGCCAGCAGTGAACCGGGGGGGGCCACAGATACGCAGTATTTT. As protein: CASSEPGGATDTQYF.